Each of the 16 T cell receptor beta chains below was sequenced from the same sample in a study of PD-1 blockade in classical Hodgkin lymphoma. Autologous stem cell transplantation was followed by relapse in every patient, and brentuximab vedotin exposure varied. The method was immunoSEQ multiplex PCR; TCRdb's version includes in-frame clones alone and lacks a portion of them. The sample records tens of thousands of clones, 85% to 90% being singletons. The material sequenced was peripheral blood mononuclear cells (PBMCs), taken at baseline. The receptor source for this set is a human donor with classical Hodgkin lymphoma.

This clone has only one observation. CDR3 sequence (DNA): TGTGCCAGCAGTTATCGGGGGTACACTGAAGCTTTCTTT. Protein product: CASSYRGYTEAFF. The chain carries TRBV6-5 and TRBJ1-1; D may be TRBD1 (5 bases). Germline V CDR1 and CDR2: MNHEY, SVGAGI. The CDR3 has 13 residues. V lost 3 bases to trimming and J lost 3 bases, with 8 bases between them.

This chain links TRBV19 with TRBJ2-1; D is unclear. The germline V gene has CDR1 LNHDA and CDR2 SQIVND (reference sequence). The CDR3 contains 12 residues. The V gene lost 5 bases and the J gene lost 3 bases, with 5 bases spanning the gap. The CDR3 nucleotides are TGTGCCAGTAGTCAAGGCTACAATGAGCAGTTCTTC. Amino acids: CASSQGYNEQFF.

The CDR3 loop is CASRLSGLATSYGYTF. The CDR3 region has the DNA TGCGCCAGCAGATTGAGTGGTTTGGCGACGAGCTATGGCTACACCTTC. The V call is TRBV5-1, the J call TRBJ1-2; D uncertain. This CDR3 has 16 amino acids. V lost 5 bases and J lost 4, with 21 bases in between. Germline CDR1 SGHRS, CDR2 YFSETQ.

The chain recombines TRBV5-4 with TRBJ2-7; TRBD1 matches at 7 bases. The CDR3 covers 14 residues. The J segment lost 3 bases and the V segment lost 4 bases, leaving 7 bases of the junction unmatched. Looked up from germline, CDR1 is SGHNT and CDR2 is YYREEE (reference sequence). CDR3 DNA sequence: TGTGCCAGCAGCACCGACAGGGTGATCTACGAGCAGTACTTC. Residues: CASSTDRVIYEQYF.

This clone appeared once. The genes are TRBV9 and TRBJ1-5; the match to TRBD1 covers 7 bases. The CDR3 is 15 amino acids. V shed 2 bases, J shed 1 base, and the junction held 3 bases outside the gene matches. The germline gives CDR1 SGDLS, CDR2 YYNGEE. The CDR3 here is CASSVGRGSNQPQHF. The CDR3 DNA sequence: TGTGCCAGCAGCGTCGGCAGGGGGAGCAATCAGCCCCAGCATTTT.

The rearrangement uses TRBV13 and TRBJ1-2; no clear D gene. V lost 4 bases and J lost 5, with 14 bases in between. Germline V gene sequence: CDR1 PRHDT, CDR2 FYEKMQ (reference sequence). This CDR3 region has 14 residues. CDR3 loop: CASSSLKELYGYTF. CDR3 DNA sequence: TGTGCCAGCAGCTCCCTCAAAGAATTATATGGCTACACCTTC.

This clone was recorded once. This rearrangement joins TRBV9 to TRBJ2-1, with 9 positions matching TRBD1. Germline V gene sequence: CDR1 SGDLS, CDR2 YYNGEE. The CDR3 has 17 residues. V was pared by 3 bases and J by 7 bases, with 14 bases of the junction left unmatched. The CDR3 sequence is CASSGSTGGGVRNEQFF. The DNA of the CDR3 is TGTGCCAGCAGCGGATCCACAGGGGGCGGCGTTAGAAATGAGCAGTTCTTC.

The chain recombines TRBV5-4 with TRBJ1-2; D gene unclear. The V and J ends lost 4 bases and 0 bases respectively, with 13 bases between them. Germline V gene data show CDR1 as SGHNT and CDR2 as YYREEE (reference sequence). The CDR3 contains 15 residues. In DNA, the CDR3 is TGTGCCAGCAGCCCACCCTTGGGGACTAACTATGGCTACACCTTC. Translating it yields CASSPPLGTNYGYTF.

The rearrangement links TRBV6-5 to TRBJ2-5; D not certain. This CDR3 is 15 amino acids long. Trimming removed 2 bases at V and 0 bases at J, with 10 bases between. Germline lookup yields CDR1 MNHEY and CDR2 SVGAGI. The CDR3 region is CASSYDAGDQETQYF. The CDR3 nucleotides read TGTGCCAGCAGTTACGATGCTGGGGACCAAGAGACCCAGTACTTC.

The chain employs TRBV6-1 and TRBJ2-5; D gene uncertain. Trimming removed 0 bases from V and 5 bases from J, with 19 bases in between. From germline, CDR1 is MNHNS and CDR2 SASEGT. The CDR3 sequence is 17 residues long. CDR3 protein: CASSEALRAALRETQYF. In DNA, the CDR3 is TGTGCCAGCAGTGAAGCGCTTCGGGCGGCTTTGAGGGAGACCCAGTACTTC.

The chain is built from TRBV2 and TRBJ1-3; tentatively, D is TRBD1 (6 bases). The CDR3 runs 14 residues. Trimming pared 5 bases from V and 0 bases from J, leaving 8 bases between. Looked up from germline, CDR1 is SNHLY and CDR2 is FYNNEI. The CDR3 coding sequence is TGTGCCAGCAGTATCAGGGGCTCTGGAAACACCATATATTTT. It yields the protein CASSIRGSGNTIYF.

The chain uses TRBV5-6 and TRBJ2-3; a weak D match, TRBD1 (6 bases). Germline V CDR1 and CDR2: SGHDT, YYEEEE. The CDR3 totals 15 residues. V lost 4 bases and J 3 bases, leaving 15 bases between the germline ends. The CDR3 region has the DNA TGTGCCAGCAGCAAACAGGGTTGGTCGACAGATACGCAGTATTTT. The encoded protein is CASSKQGWSTDTQYF.

This clone is a singleton in its sample. V gene TRBV5-5 combines with J gene TRBJ1-3; D is ambiguous. There are 12 residues in the CDR3. V dropped 1 base and J dropped 10 bases, with 9 bases sitting between them. CDR1 and CDR2 (germline): SGHKS, YYEKEE (reference sequence). The CDR3 reads CASSLMSQTIYF. The CDR3 region has the DNA TGTGCCAGCAGCTTGATGAGTCAGACCATATATTTT.

The chain recombines TRBV6-6 with TRBJ2-7; 9 bases are a match to TRBD2. CDR1 is MNHNY and CDR2 is SVGAGI in the germline V gene (reference sequence). V gave up 2 bases and J gave up 2 bases; unmatched junction bases: 4. The CDR3 covers 15 residues. In DNA form, the CDR3 reads TGTGCCAGCAGTTACAGGCGGGGGGGGGCCTACGAGCAGTACTTC. Its translation is CASSYRRGGAYEQYF.

The chain joins TRBV29-1 to TRBJ1-2, with D perhaps matching TRBD1 (6 bases). Germline loops: CDR1 SQVTM, CDR2 ANQGSEA. This CDR3 region has 14 residues. Trimming removed 8 bases from V and 0 bases from J, with 16 bases in between. The CDR3 nucleotides read TGCAGCTATTCGACAGGTTCAGCTAACTATGGCTACACCTTC. It yields the protein CSYSTGSANYGYTF.

V and J are TRBV7-2 and TRBJ2-5, with unresolved D. Trimming pared 5 bases from V and 7 bases from J, leaving 14 bases between. This CDR3 is 13 amino acids long. Per germline, CDR1 SGHTA and CDR2 FQGNSA. CDR3 loop: CASSHPSHWTQYF. The CDR3, as DNA: TGTGCCAGCAGCCATCCTAGTCATTGGACCCAGTACTTC.